This entry describes one TCR beta chain. The sample originates from a study of blood T cell repertoires in COVID-19. The CDR3 sequence is 14 residues long. The V end lost 6 bases, the J end lost 1 base, and 12 bases lay between the germline ends. Germline CDR1 and CDR2: SNHLY and FYNNEI. Libraries were prepared by immunoSEQ multiplex PCR; TCRdb keeps only in-frame clonotypes and omits some of them. There are approximately 300,000 clones in the sample; roughly 82% occur only once, and 1.5% to 2% lies in the top ten. The receptor comes from a woman aged 50 to 60 with acute or convalescent COVID-19. The V and J genes are TRBV2 and TRBJ1-1; D possibly corresponds to TRBD1 (6 bases). Sequencing was done on a sample of peripheral blood. DNA of the CDR3: TGTGCCAGCAGGAACAGGGAGGGGAACACTGAAGCTTTCTTT. As protein: CASRNREGNTEAFF.